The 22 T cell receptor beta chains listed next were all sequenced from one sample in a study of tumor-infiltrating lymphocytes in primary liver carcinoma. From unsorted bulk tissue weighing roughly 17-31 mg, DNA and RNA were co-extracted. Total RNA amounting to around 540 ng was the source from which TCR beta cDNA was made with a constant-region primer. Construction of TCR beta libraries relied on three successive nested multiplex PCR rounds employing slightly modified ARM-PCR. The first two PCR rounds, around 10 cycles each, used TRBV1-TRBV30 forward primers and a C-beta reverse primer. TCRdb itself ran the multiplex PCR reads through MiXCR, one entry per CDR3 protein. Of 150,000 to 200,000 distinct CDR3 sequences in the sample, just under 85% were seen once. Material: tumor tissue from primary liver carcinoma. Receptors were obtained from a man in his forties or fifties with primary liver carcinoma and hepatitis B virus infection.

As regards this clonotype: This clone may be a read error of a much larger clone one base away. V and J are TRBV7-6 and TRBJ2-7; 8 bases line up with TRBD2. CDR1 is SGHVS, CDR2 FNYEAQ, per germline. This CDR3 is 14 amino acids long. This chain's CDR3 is CANSLGGGGTEQYF. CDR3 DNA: TGTGCCAACAGCTTAGGAGGCGGGGGGACGGAGCAGTACTTC.

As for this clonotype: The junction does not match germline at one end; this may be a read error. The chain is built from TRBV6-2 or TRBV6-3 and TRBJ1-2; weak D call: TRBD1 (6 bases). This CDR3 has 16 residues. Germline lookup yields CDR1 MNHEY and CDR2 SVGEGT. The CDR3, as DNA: TGTGCCAGCAGGGGAAATGAACAGGGCGTTAACTATGGCTTCACCTTC. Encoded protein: CASRGNEQGVNYGFTF.

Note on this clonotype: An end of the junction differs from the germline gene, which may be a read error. The CDR3 region is CASSQEEYLETRYF. The CDR3 nucleotides read TGCGCCAGCAGCCAAGAAGAGTACTTGGAGACCCGGTACTTC. The chain couples TRBV4-3 to TRBJ2-5, with D hard to call. The CDR3 covers 14 residues. CDR1 is LGHNA, CDR2 YSLEER, per germline.

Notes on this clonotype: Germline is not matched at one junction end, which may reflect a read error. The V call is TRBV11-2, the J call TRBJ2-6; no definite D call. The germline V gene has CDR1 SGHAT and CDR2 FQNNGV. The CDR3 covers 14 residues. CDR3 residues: CASSLEDWAYVLAF. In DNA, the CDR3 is TGCGCCAGCAGCTTAGAGGATTGGGCCTACGTCCTGGCTTTC.

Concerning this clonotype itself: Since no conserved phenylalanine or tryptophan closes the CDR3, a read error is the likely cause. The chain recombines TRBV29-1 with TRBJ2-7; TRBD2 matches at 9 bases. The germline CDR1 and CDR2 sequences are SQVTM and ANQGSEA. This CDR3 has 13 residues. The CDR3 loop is CSAAAGGGYEQYY. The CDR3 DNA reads TGCAGCGCGGCTGCGGGAGGGGGATACGAACAGTACTAC.

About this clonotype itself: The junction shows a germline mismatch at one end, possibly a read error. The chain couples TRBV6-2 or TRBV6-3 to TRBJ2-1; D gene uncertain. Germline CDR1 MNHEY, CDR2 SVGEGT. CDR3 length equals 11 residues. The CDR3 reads CASITGFEQLF. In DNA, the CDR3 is TGTGCCAGCATCACTGGATTTGAGCAGCTCTTC.

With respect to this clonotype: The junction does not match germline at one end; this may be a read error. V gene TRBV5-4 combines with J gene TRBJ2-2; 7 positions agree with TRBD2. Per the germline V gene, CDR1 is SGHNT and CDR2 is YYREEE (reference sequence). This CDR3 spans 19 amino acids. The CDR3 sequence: CASSDPGVAGFANTGELFF. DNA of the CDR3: TGTGCCAGCAGTGATCCGGGAGTAGCGGGTTTCGCGAACACCGGGGAGCTATTTTTT.

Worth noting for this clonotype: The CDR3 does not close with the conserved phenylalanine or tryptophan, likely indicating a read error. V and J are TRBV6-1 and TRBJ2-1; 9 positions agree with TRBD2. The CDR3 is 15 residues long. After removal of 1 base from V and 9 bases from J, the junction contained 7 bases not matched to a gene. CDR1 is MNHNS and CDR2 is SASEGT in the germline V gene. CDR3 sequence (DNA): TGTGCCAGCAGTGAAGAAGCGGGAGGATATACTGAGCAGTTCTTA. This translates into CASSEEAGGYTEQFL.

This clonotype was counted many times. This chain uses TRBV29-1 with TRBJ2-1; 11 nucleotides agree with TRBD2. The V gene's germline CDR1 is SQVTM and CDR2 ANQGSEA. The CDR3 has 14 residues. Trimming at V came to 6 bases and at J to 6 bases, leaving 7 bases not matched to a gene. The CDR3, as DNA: TGCAGCGTGTTGACTAGCGGGATGGGCAATGAGCAGTTCTTC. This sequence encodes CSVLTSGMGNEQFF.

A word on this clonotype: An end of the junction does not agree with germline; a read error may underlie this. In DNA form, the CDR3 reads TGCATCGTTGGATCCGGGACAGACTACGAGCAGTACTTC. Its protein is CIVGSGTDYEQYF. The chain joins TRBV29-1 to TRBJ2-7, with TRBD1 matching over 7 bases. Germline V lookup: CDR1 SQVTM, CDR2 ANQGSEA. The CDR3 spans 13 residues.

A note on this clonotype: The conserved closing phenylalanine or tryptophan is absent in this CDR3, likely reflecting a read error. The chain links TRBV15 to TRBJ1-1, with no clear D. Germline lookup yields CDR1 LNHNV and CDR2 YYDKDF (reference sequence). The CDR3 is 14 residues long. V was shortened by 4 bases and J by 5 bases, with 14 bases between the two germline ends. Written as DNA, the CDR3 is TGTGCCACCAGCATAGATCATGCGGGGACTGAAGCTTTCCTT. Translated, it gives CATSIDHAGTEAFL.

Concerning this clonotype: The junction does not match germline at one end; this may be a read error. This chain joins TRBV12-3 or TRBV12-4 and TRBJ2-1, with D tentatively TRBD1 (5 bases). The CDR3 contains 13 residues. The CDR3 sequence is CASNLGHNNEQFF. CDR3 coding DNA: TGTGCCAGCAATCTCGGACATAACAATGAACAGTTCTTC.

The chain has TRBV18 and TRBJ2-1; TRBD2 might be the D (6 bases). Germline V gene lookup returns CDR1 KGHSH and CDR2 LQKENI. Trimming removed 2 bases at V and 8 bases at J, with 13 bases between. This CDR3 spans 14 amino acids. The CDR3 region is CASSPAGRYDEQFF. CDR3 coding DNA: TGTGCCAGCTCACCAGCGGGGAGGTACGATGAGCAGTTCTTC.

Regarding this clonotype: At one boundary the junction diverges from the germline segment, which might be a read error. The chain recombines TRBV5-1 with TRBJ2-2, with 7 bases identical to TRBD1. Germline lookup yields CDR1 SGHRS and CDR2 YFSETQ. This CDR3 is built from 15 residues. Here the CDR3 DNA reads TGCGCCGGCAGCGACAGGGTCCCGAATACCGGGGAGCTGTTTTTC. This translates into CAGSDRVPNTGELFF.

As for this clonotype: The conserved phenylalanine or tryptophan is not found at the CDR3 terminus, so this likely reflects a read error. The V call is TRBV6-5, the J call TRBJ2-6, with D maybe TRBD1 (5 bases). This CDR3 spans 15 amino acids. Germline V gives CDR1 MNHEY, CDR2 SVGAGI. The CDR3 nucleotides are TGTACCAGCAGTCAAAGGGGCCCTGGGGCCAACGTCCTGACTTCC. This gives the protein CTSSQRGPGANVLTS.

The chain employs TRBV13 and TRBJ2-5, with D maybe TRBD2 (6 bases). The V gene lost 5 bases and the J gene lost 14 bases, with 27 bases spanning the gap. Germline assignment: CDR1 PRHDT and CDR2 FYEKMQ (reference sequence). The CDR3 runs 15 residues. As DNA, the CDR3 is TGTGCCAGCAGCCCCCGGCCCGGGACTCCAGAGACCAACTACTTC. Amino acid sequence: CASSPRPGTPETNYF.

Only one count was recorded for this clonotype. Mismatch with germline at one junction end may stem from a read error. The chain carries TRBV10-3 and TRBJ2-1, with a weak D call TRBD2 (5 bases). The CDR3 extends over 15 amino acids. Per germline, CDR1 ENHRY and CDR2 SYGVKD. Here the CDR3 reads CAISESGERYNEQFF. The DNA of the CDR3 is TGTGCCATCAGTGAGTCGGGAGAGCGTTACAATGAACAGTTCTTC.

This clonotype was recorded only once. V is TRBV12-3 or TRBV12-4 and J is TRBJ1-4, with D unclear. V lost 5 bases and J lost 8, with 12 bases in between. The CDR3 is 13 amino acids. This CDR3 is CASSTSGLEKLFF. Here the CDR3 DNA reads TGTGCCAGCAGTACCTCCGGGTTAGAAAAACTGTTTTTT.

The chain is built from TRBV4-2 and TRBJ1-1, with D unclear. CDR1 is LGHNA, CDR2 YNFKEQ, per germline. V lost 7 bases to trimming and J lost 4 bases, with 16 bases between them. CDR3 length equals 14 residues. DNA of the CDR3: TGTGCCAGCAACACAAACCAGAGAGGCACTGAAGCTTTCTTT. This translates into CASNTNQRGTEAFF.

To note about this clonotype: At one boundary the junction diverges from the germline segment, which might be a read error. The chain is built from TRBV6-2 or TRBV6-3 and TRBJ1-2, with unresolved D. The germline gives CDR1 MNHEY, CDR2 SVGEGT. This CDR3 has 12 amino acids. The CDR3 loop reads CTSSPTVYGYTF. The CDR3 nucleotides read TGTACCAGCAGCCCAACAGTCTATGGCTACACCTTC.

The CDR3 spells CSAREAFQGGQYF. In DNA form, the CDR3 reads TGCAGCGCCCGGGAGGCGTTTCAGGGTGGGCAGTACTTC. This sequence joins TRBV29-1 and TRBJ2-7; 7 bases match TRBD2. In germline, CDR1 is SQVTM, CDR2 ANQGSEA. J gave up 9 bases and V 7 bases, and 15 bases lay outside the gene matches. The CDR3 extends over 13 amino acids.

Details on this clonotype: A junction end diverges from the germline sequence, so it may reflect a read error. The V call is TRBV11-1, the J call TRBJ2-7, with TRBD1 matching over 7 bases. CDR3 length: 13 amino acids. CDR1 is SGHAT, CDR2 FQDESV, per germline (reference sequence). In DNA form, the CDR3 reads TGCGTCAGCAGGGGGAAGCGATCCTACAAGCAGTACTTC. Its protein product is CVSRGKRSYKQYF.